Each of the 30 T cell receptor beta chains below was sequenced from the same sample in a study of cytomegalovirus exposure and HLA in healthy donors. The PCR contained 60 Vbeta and 13 Jbeta primers. Only in-frame clones appear in the TCRdb table, and some are missing; sequencing was by immunoSEQ multiplex PCR. The sample features under 120,000 clones, with roughly 0.64% in its top ten. The source material was PBMCs. The receptors here all came from a man aged 50 to 60 in good health and CMV-seronegative.

The rearrangement joins TRBV18 to TRBJ2-4; perhaps TRBD2 as D (5 bases). V was pared by 0 bases and J by 7 bases, with 16 bases between. The CDR3 runs to 16 residues. Germline assignment: CDR1 KGHSH and CDR2 LQKENI. The CDR3 DNA sequence: TGTGCCAGCTCACCACCCCCTAGCCAAGTTATCAACATTCAGTACTTC. Its translation is CASSPPPSQVINIQYF.

The rearrangement uses TRBV5-4 and TRBJ2-5; 16 bases match TRBD2. Germline V gives CDR1 SGHNT, CDR2 YYREEE (reference sequence). The trim removed 0 bases at V and 5 bases at J, leaving 4 bases unmatched. CDR3 length: 17 residues. The CDR3 is CASSLAGTSGRGETQYF. For the CDR3, the DNA is TGTGCCAGCAGCTTGGCCGGGACTAGCGGGAGGGGTGAGACCCAGTACTTC.

The rearrangement links TRBV5-1 to TRBJ2-1, with a possible D match to TRBD2 (5 bases). V lost 0 bases and J 8 bases, leaving 18 bases between the germline ends. Germline-derived CDR1 and CDR2 are SGHRS and YFSETQ. CDR3 length: 16 residues. CDR3 residues: CASSLGEVRAGDEQFF. The CDR3 DNA follows: TGCGCCAGCAGCTTGGGAGAGGTTAGGGCCGGGGATGAGCAGTTCTTC.

The chain is built from TRBV7-9 and TRBJ1-2; 9 bases map to TRBD1. Germline CDR1 is SEHNR and CDR2 is FQNEAQ (reference sequence). The V segment lost 5 bases and the J segment 3 bases; nucleotides outside the gene matches: 4. The CDR3 is made up of 14 amino acids. CDR3 nucleotides: TGTGCCAGCAGCGTCCGGGACAGGGACTATGGCTACACCTTC. As protein: CASSVRDRDYGYTF.

The J gene is TRBJ1-1, the V gene TRBV7-4; D perhaps matches TRBD1 (6 bases). The CDR3 runs 15 residues. V was cut by 5 bases and J by 0 bases, with 13 bases left in between. In germline, CDR1 is SGHVT, CDR2 SQSDAQ. The CDR3 protein is CASSPRGYMNTEAFF. The CDR3, as DNA: TGTGCCAGCAGCCCCAGGGGATACATGAACACTGAAGCTTTCTTT. The whole variable domain, remainder taken from reference TRBV7-4 and TRBJ1-1, is GAGVSQSPRYKVAKRGRDVALRCDSISGHVTLYWYRQTLGQGSEVLTYSQSDAQRDKSGRPSGRFSAERPERSVSTLKIQRTEQGDSAVYLCASSPRGYMNTEAFFGQGTRLTVV.

V is TRBV12-5 and J is TRBJ1-6, with no clear D. Trimming pared 1 base from V and 0 bases from J, leaving 4 bases between. This CDR3 contains 15 residues. Germline CDR1 reads LGHNT; CDR2 reads FRNRAP. CDR3 DNA sequence: TGTGCTAGTGGTTTGGGGAGCTCCTATAATTCACCCCTCCACTTT. It codes for CASGLGSSYNSPLHF.

The V and J genes are TRBV25-1 and TRBJ1-4; D remains unclear. V lost 3 bases and J lost 4, with 12 bases in between. The CDR3 runs to 15 residues. Germline V gene sequence: CDR1 MGHDK, CDR2 SYGVNS. CDR3 coding DNA: TGTGCCAGCAGTGACGTGACAAGAGATAATGAAAAACTGTTTTTT. This codes for CASSDVTRDNEKLFF.

Details on this clone: The identical CDR3 is also encoded by other nucleotide sequences in the sample. The chain has TRBV7-2 and TRBJ1-5; D not certain. Trimming pared 1 base from V and 0 bases from J, leaving 4 bases between. The CDR3 totals 14 residues. Germline V lookup: CDR1 SGHTA, CDR2 FQGNSA. CDR3 region: CASSLDSSNQPQHF. The CDR3 DNA is TGTGCCAGCAGCTTAGACAGTAGCAATCAGCCCCAGCATTTT.

This rearrangement joins TRBV4-1 to TRBJ2-3, with 8 bases that match TRBD1. Looked up from germline, CDR1 is MGHRA and CDR2 is YSYEKL. The CDR3 runs to 16 residues. V lost 4 bases and J lost 5; bases outside the gene matches: 11. CDR3 sequence reads: CASSRDQGASGDTQYF. The CDR3 coding sequence is TGCGCCAGCAGCCGAGACCAGGGGGCAAGCGGAGATACGCAGTATTTT.

The J gene is TRBJ1-2, the V gene TRBV2, with TRBD1 identical over 7 bases. The V gene end was trimmed by 6 bases and the J gene end by 7 bases; junction bases not matched to a gene: 14. The CDR3 totals 15 residues. Looked up from germline, CDR1 is SNHLY and CDR2 is FYNNEI. As DNA, the CDR3 is TGTGCCAGCAGCCGTACAGAGGGGGCCTGGTCTGGCTACACCTTC. Encoded protein: CASSRTEGAWSGYTF.

The V and J genes are TRBV19 and TRBJ2-6; the D is unclear. The V gene lost 5 bases and the J gene lost 4 bases, with 6 bases spanning the gap. Germline CDR1 reads LNHDA; CDR2 reads SQIVND (reference sequence). CDR3 length: 13 residues. In DNA, the CDR3 is TGTGCCAGTAGTTCTCCGGGGGCCAACGTCCTGACTTTC. Encoded protein: CASSSPGANVLTF.

The chain has TRBV9 and TRBJ2-7, with D unresolved. Trimming shortened V by 0 bases and J by 6 bases, and 13 bases separated the two germline ends. Germline values: CDR1 SGDLS, CDR2 YYNGEE. CDR3 length: 14 residues. CDR3 region: CASSVDPQYGEQYF. The CDR3 DNA reads TGTGCCAGCAGCGTAGACCCCCAGTATGGCGAGCAGTACTTC. The full variable domain, in which reference TRBV9 and TRBJ2-7 provide the parts outside the CDR3, is DSGVTQTPKHLITATGQRVTLRCSPRSGDLSVYWYQQSLDQGLQFLIQYYNGEERAKGNILERFSAQQFPDLHSELNLSSLELGDSALYFCASSVDPQYGEQYFGPGTRLTVT.

This sequence joins TRBV7-2 and TRBJ2-2; D is possibly TRBD2 (5 bases). CDR3 length equals 14 residues. Germline CDR1 and CDR2: SGHTA and FQGNSA. Trimming pared 6 bases from V and 6 bases from J, leaving 14 bases between. CDR3 sequence (DNA): TGTGCCAGCAGACCCAGAGGGATGTCCGGGGAGCTGTTTTTT. Translating gives CASRPRGMSGELFF.

V and J are TRBV10-3 and TRBJ2-2; maybe TRBD2 (5 bases). CDR1 and CDR2 from the germline V gene are ENHRY and SYGVKD. The CDR3 covers 13 residues. Trimming cost V 8 bases and J 9 bases, with 16 bases left between them. DNA for the CDR3: TGTGCCATCGGCCCTCGTATCGGGAGGGAGCTGTTTTTT. This gives the protein CAIGPRIGRELFF.

This sequence joins TRBV7-9 and TRBJ2-3; possible D gene TRBD2, 6 bases. V gave up 3 bases and J gave up 0 bases, with 10 bases separating them. The CDR3 is 15 residues long. Germline CDR1 is SEHNR and CDR2 is FQNEAQ (reference sequence). The CDR3 bases are TGTGCCAGCAGCTTTAGCGGCGCTAGCACAGATACGCAGTATTTT. Translating gives CASSFSGASTDTQYF.

J is TRBJ2-6 and V is TRBV5-1, with no clear D. V shed 4 bases and J shed 0 bases, with 20 bases lying between them. From germline, CDR1 is SGHRS and CDR2 YFSETQ. The CDR3 loop spans 19 amino acids. CDR3 sequence: CASSPWLLAGRSGANVLTF. CDR3 coding DNA: TGCGCCAGCAGCCCTTGGCTCCTTGCTGGTCGCTCTGGGGCCAACGTCCTGACTTTC.

The chain carries TRBV14 and TRBJ1-4; TRBD1 matches at 10 bases. V trimming: 0 bases; J trimming: 9 bases; junction bases outside the gene matches: 13. CDR3 length: 18 residues. CDR1 and CDR2 from the germline V gene are SGHDN and FVKESK. The CDR3 DNA reads as TGTGCCAGCAGCCAAGACGCGGGAAGGGGACAGGGGTTTCAAAAACTGTTTTTT. It translates to CASSQDAGRGQGFQKLFF.

V gene TRBV7-2 combines with J gene TRBJ2-2; maybe TRBD1 (6 bases). Between the trimmed V and J ends, which lost 1 base and 7 bases, there was a span of 7 bases. CDR3 length: 13 amino acids. Germline V gene data show CDR1 as SGHTA and CDR2 as FQGNSA. This CDR3 is CASSLVQGGELFF. The CDR3 DNA reads TGTGCCAGCAGCTTAGTACAGGGCGGGGAGCTGTTTTTT.

V and J are TRBV30 and TRBJ2-7, with 8 bases that match TRBD2. V shed 7 bases, J shed 2 bases, and the junction held 13 bases outside the gene matches. In germline, CDR1 is GTSNPN, CDR2 SVGIG (reference sequence). CDR3 length: 15 amino acids. The chain's CDR3 is CASQGRSGSAYEQYF. The CDR3 nucleotides are TGTGCCTCCCAAGGAAGGAGCGGGAGTGCCTACGAGCAGTACTTC.

This chain links TRBV9 with TRBJ2-7; tentative D call: TRBD1 (6 bases). The germline V and J ends were trimmed by 0 bases and 1 base, with 11 bases remaining between them. There are 15 residues in the CDR3. From germline, CDR1 is SGDLS and CDR2 YYNGEE. CDR3 DNA: TGTGCCAGCAGCGTAGCCCCAGGGGTGTCCTACGAGCAGTACTTC. It translates to CASSVAPGVSYEQYF.

The chain employs TRBV7-2 and TRBJ2-1; maybe TRBD1 (6 bases). The V gene lost 2 bases and the J gene lost 6 bases, with 11 bases spanning the gap. In germline, CDR1 is SGHTA, CDR2 FQGNSA. The CDR3 has 14 residues. CDR3 amino acids: CASSLIGTRNEQFF. CDR3 nucleotide sequence: TGTGCCAGCAGCTTAATCGGGACACGCAATGAGCAGTTCTTC.

The CDR3 sequence: CASSHGTSEKYNEQFF. Here the CDR3 DNA reads TGCGCCAGCAGCCACGGGACTAGCGAAAAATACAATGAGCAGTTCTTC. V usage is TRBV5-1 and J usage is TRBJ2-1, with 10 bases matching TRBD2. This CDR3 contains 16 residues. The germline gives CDR1 SGHRS, CDR2 YFSETQ. The junction had 8 bases not matched to a gene; V was cut back by 4 bases and J by 4 bases.

V usage is TRBV5-1 and J usage is TRBJ2-2; D call uncertain. Trimming cost V 0 bases and J 3 bases, with 12 bases left between them. The CDR3 loop spans 16 amino acids. The germline gives CDR1 SGHRS, CDR2 YFSETQ. The chain's CDR3 is CASSLGPGMDTGELFF. The CDR3 nucleotides read TGCGCCAGCAGCTTGGGTCCGGGTATGGACACCGGGGAGCTGTTTTTT.

The chain has TRBV25-1 and TRBJ2-2, with 8 bases that match TRBD1. V lost 2 bases, J lost 5 bases, and 4 bases stayed unmatched. CDR1 is MGHDK, CDR2 SYGVNS, per germline. The CDR3 consists of 15 residues. The CDR3 nucleotides read TGTGCCAGCAGTGAAGCCAGGGGGCAAACCGGGGAGCTGTTTTTT. Translated: CASSEARGQTGELFF.

The CDR3: CASSAAGGQNTEAFF. The CDR3 DNA sequence: TGTGCCAGCAGCGCCGCAGGGGGACAAAACACTGAAGCTTTCTTT. V usage is TRBV9 and J usage is TRBJ1-1, with 7 bases fitting TRBD1. The CDR3 is 15 amino acids. Trimming at V came to 3 bases and at J to 2 bases, leaving 7 bases not matched to a gene. Germline V gene lookup returns CDR1 SGDLS and CDR2 YYNGEE.

The J gene is TRBJ2-1, the V gene TRBV6-5; 8 bases map to TRBD2. Losses at the gene ends were 5 bases for V and 7 bases for J; bases not matched to a gene: 10. This CDR3 has 15 amino acids. The germline V gene encodes CDR1 MNHEY and CDR2 SVGAGI. The CDR3 region has the DNA TGTGCCAGCAGTAGAGCGGGAGCGCTTATAAATGAGCAGTTCTTC. This sequence encodes CASSRAGALINEQFF.

V is TRBV2 and J is TRBJ1-1; D gene ambiguous. V gave up 8 bases and J gave up 0 bases, with 10 bases separating them. CDR1 and CDR2 from the germline V gene are SNHLY and FYNNEI. The CDR3 spans 13 residues. The CDR3 loop reads CASCRGLNTEAFF. The CDR3 nucleotides are TGTGCCAGCTGTCGGGGTTTGAACACTGAAGCTTTCTTT.

This rearrangement joins TRBV20-1 to TRBJ2-7, with D hard to call. Germline V gene sequence: CDR1 DFQATT, CDR2 SNEGSKA (reference sequence). Trimming took 5 bases from V and 3 from J, leaving 5 bases between them. The CDR3 is 10 amino acids. The CDR3 loop reads CSALDYEQYF. The CDR3 nucleotides read TGCAGTGCTCTAGACTACGAGCAGTACTTC.

The chain recombines TRBV7-4 with TRBJ2-5; D is unresolved. V lost 7 bases and J 1 base, leaving 13 bases between the germline ends. CDR1 is SGHVT and CDR2 is SQSDAQ in the germline V gene. The length of the CDR3 is 14 residues. The CDR3 sequence: CASNGSSGQETQYF. CDR3 DNA: TGTGCCAGCAACGGTTCGTCGGGCCAAGAGACCCAGTACTTC.

The chain links TRBV4-3 to TRBJ2-7, with D maybe TRBD1 (5 bases). The length of the CDR3 is 15 residues. Germline CDR1 and CDR2: LGHNA and YSLEER. Trimming removed 1 base at V and 0 bases at J, with 10 bases between. The CDR3 DNA sequence: TGCGCCAGCAGCCAAGGTGTAGGGGTCTCCTACGAGCAGTACTTC. Its translation: CASSQGVGVSYEQYF.